These 22 T cell receptor beta chains were all obtained from the same sample, sequenced in a study of blood T cell repertoires in COVID-19. Libraries were prepared by immunoSEQ multiplex PCR; TCRdb keeps only in-frame clonotypes and omits some of them. The sample lists about 87,000 clones, 86% occurring once. The sample taken for sequencing was peripheral blood. These receptors were taken from a human donor in a cohort sampled during active COVID-19.

This clone was counted only a few times. At the DNA level, this CDR3 is encoded by other sequences in the same sample as well. The chain combines TRBV7-2 with TRBJ2-2; TRBD1 is a possible D gene (5 bases). CDR3 length: 12 residues. In germline, CDR1 is SGHTA, CDR2 FQGNSA. The V end lost 4 bases, the J end lost 6 bases, and 6 bases lay between the germline ends. The CDR3 loop is CASSWGPGELFF. Here the CDR3 DNA reads TGTGCCAGCAGCTGGGGCCCCGGGGAGCTGTTTTTT.

The chain combines TRBV7-9 with TRBJ2-7; tentatively, D is TRBD2 (5 bases). Germline V gene lookup returns CDR1 SEHNR and CDR2 FQNEAQ (reference sequence). There are 15 residues in the CDR3. With 5 bases removed from V and 6 bases from J, the gap between germline ends came to 20 bases. CDR3 sequence: CASSPRGQIPREQYF. CDR3 nucleotides: TGTGCCAGCAGCCCCCGAGGGCAGATTCCCCGCGAGCAGTACTTC.

This clone was seen once. This chain joins TRBV6-5 and TRBJ1-3; 7 positions match TRBD1. Germline V gene lookup returns CDR1 MNHEY and CDR2 SVGAGI. V lost 5 bases and J lost 4; bases outside the gene matches: 8. The CDR3 runs to 15 residues. The CDR3 bases are TGTGCCAGCAGTCCCCGGGACAGAATAGGAAACACCATATATTTT. This encodes CASSPRDRIGNTIYF.

The J gene is TRBJ1-2, the V gene TRBV25-1, with 7 bases aligning to TRBD1. V shed 3 bases, J shed 6 bases, and the junction held 1 base outside the gene matches. Germline assignment: CDR1 MGHDK and CDR2 SYGVNS. The CDR3 sequence is 12 residues long. CDR3 region: CASSDQGDGYTF. Here the CDR3 DNA reads TGTGCCAGCAGTGATCAGGGGGATGGCTACACCTTC.

The V and J genes are TRBV7-2 and TRBJ2-5, with TRBD2 as a possible D gene (5 bases). V lost 5 bases and J 2 bases, leaving 9 bases between the germline ends. The germline CDR1 and CDR2 sequences are SGHTA and FQGNSA. The CDR3 totals 13 residues. The CDR3 coding sequence is TGTGCCAGCAGCCGACCGGGGCAAGAGACCCAGTACTTC. Translating gives CASSRPGQETQYF.

The CDR3 is CASSTFPGEHNEQFF. CDR3 DNA: TGTGCCAGTAGTACCTTCCCGGGAGAACACAATGAGCAGTTCTTC. The rearrangement links TRBV19 to TRBJ2-1, with a weak D call TRBD2 (6 bases). The CDR3 extends over 15 amino acids. CDR1 is LNHDA, CDR2 SQIVND, per germline (reference sequence). Trimming cost V 4 bases and J 5 bases, with 15 bases left between them.

The chain links TRBV7-9 to TRBJ2-6, with a tentative D call TRBD1 (5 bases). The V end was cut by 5 bases, the J end by 6 bases, with 14 bases between. Germline-derived CDR1 and CDR2 are SEHNR and FQNEAQ (reference sequence). CDR3 size: 15 residues. This chain's CDR3 is CASSGAFSEANVLTF. CDR3 coding DNA: TGTGCCAGCAGCGGGGCCTTCAGCGAGGCCAACGTCCTGACTTTC. Full variable domain (missing parts from reference TRBV7-9 and TRBJ2-6): DTGVSQNPRHKITKRGQNVTFRCDPISEHNRLYWYRQTLGQGPEFLTYFQNEAQLEKSRLLSDRFSAERPKGSFSTLEIQRTEQGDSAMYLCASSGAFSEANVLTFGAGSRLTVL.

The chain employs TRBV18 and TRBJ2-3; 11 bases are a match to TRBD2. Germline V CDR1 and CDR2: KGHSH, LQKENI. CDR3 size: 17 residues. The ends lost 2 bases at V and 6 bases at J; junction bases unmatched: 10. CDR3: CASSPTSGGLRGDTQYF. The DNA for the CDR3 is TGTGCCAGCTCACCAACTAGCGGGGGCCTCCGAGGGGATACGCAGTATTTT.

Only a few counts were recorded for this clone. The chain recombines TRBV25-1 with TRBJ2-6; perhaps TRBD1 as D (5 bases). Germline assignment: CDR1 MGHDK and CDR2 SYGVNS. The CDR3 length is 15 residues. The ends were cut back, 6 bases at V and 0 bases at J, with 9 bases in the middle. Written as DNA, the CDR3 is TGTGCCAGCAGGGACACCAACTCTGGGGCCAACGTCCTGACTTTC. This translates into CASRDTNSGANVLTF.

The chain is built from TRBV5-5 and TRBJ1-3; D unresolved. The CDR3 contains 16 residues. Germline assignment: CDR1 SGHKS and CDR2 YYEKEE (reference sequence). Between the trimmed V and J ends, which lost 0 bases and 0 bases, there was a span of 10 bases. The CDR3 DNA follows: TGTGCCAGCAGCTTGGCCGACATACGCTCTGGAAACACCATATATTTT. It translates to CASSLADIRSGNTIYF.

V and J are TRBV10-3 and TRBJ2-2, with a possible D match to TRBD1 (5 bases). The CDR3 runs to 12 residues. CDR1 is ENHRY, CDR2 SYGVKD, per germline. Trimming took off 11 bases at V and 1 base at J, with 8 bases between the two ends. Here the CDR3 reads CAYRGNTGELFF. The CDR3 nucleotides are TGTGCCTATAGGGGGAACACCGGGGAGCTGTTTTTT.

This clone has a handful of counts. The chain carries TRBV6-5 and TRBJ1-5, with a weak D call TRBD1 (5 bases). CDR3 size: 15 residues. From germline, CDR1 is MNHEY and CDR2 SVGAGI. Trimming cost V 6 bases and J 4 bases, with 16 bases left between them. The CDR3 DNA is TGTGCCAGCAGCCAGAACAGGAGACTTAATCAGCCCCAGCATTTT. Translated, it gives CASSQNRRLNQPQHF.

This rearrangement joins TRBV19 to TRBJ1-5; no reliable D call. The germline V gene encodes CDR1 LNHDA and CDR2 SQIVND (reference sequence). Trimming removed 3 bases at V and 4 bases at J, with 10 bases between. CDR3 length: 14 amino acids. The CDR3 loop reads CASSINPYNQPQHF. CDR3 in DNA: TGTGCCAGTAGTATTAACCCCTATAATCAGCCCCAGCATTTT.

This clone was picked up many times. The rearrangement joins TRBV13 to TRBJ2-7, with 13 bases aligning to TRBD2. The germline V gene has CDR1 PRHDT and CDR2 FYEKMQ (reference sequence). The CDR3 is 18 amino acids. With V trimmed by 6 bases and J by 0 bases, 11 bases remained unmatched. For the CDR3, the DNA is TGTGCCAGCAGTTCCGCCGGACTAGCGGGGGAAAGCTCCTACGAGCAGTACTTC. It translates to CASSSAGLAGESSYEQYF.

This chain connects TRBV3-1 (or the pseudogene TRBV3-2) to TRBJ2-3; TRBD1 matches at 10 bases. This CDR3 contains 15 residues. The germline V gene encodes CDR1 LGHDT and CDR2 YNNKEL (reference sequence). Germline trimming cut 3 bases from V and 3 bases from J; bases unmatched to any gene: 3. This chain's CDR3 is CASSQGQGYTDTQYF. CDR3 nucleotide sequence: TGTGCCAGCAGCCAGGGACAGGGGTATACAGATACGCAGTATTTT.

This chain joins TRBV19 and TRBJ2-5; 10 bases agree with TRBD2. From germline, CDR1 is LNHDA and CDR2 SQIVND (reference sequence). The CDR3 length is 14 residues. The J segment lost 3 bases and the V segment lost 8 bases, leaving 6 bases of the junction unmatched. CDR3 nucleotide sequence: TGTGCCAGTTCGTGGCTAGCGGGAGAAGAGACCCAGTACTTC. Its translation is CASSWLAGEETQYF.

The rearrangement joins TRBV19 to TRBJ1-2; 7 bases align to TRBD1. J gave up 4 bases and V 4 bases, and 6 bases lay outside the gene matches. This CDR3 is built from 14 residues. The V gene's germline CDR1 is LNHDA and CDR2 SQIVND (reference sequence). CDR3: CASSRQGSSYGYTF. Written as DNA, the CDR3 is TGTGCCAGTAGTAGACAGGGCTCTAGCTATGGCTACACCTTC.

V gene TRBV5-5 combines with J gene TRBJ2-6; 8 positions agree with TRBD1. The CDR3 consists of 16 residues. V lost 3 bases, J lost 1 base, and 3 bases stayed unmatched. The V gene's germline CDR1 is SGHKS and CDR2 YYEKEE (reference sequence). CDR3 in DNA: TGTGCCAGCAGCTCAGGGGGCAGGTCTGGGGCCAACGTCCTGACTTTC. It is translated as CASSSGGRSGANVLTF.

This sequence joins TRBV11-2 and TRBJ1-1; 7 nucleotides line up with TRBD1. There are 17 residues in the CDR3. The trim removed 3 bases at V and 3 bases at J, leaving 13 bases unmatched. Germline CDR1 is SGHAT and CDR2 is FQNNGV. The CDR3 loop reads CASSLRMTGRFYTEAFF. In nucleotides, the CDR3 is TGTGCCAGCAGCTTGCGAATGACAGGGCGATTTTACACTGAAGCTTTCTTT.

The V and J genes are TRBV7-6 and TRBJ2-7; TRBD2 might be the D (5 bases). This CDR3 contains 14 residues. V lost 5 bases and J 0 bases, leaving 11 bases between the germline ends. Germline V CDR1 and CDR2: SGHVS, FNYEAQ. This CDR3 is CASSPPRASYEQYF. The CDR3 nucleotides are TGTGCCAGCAGCCCGCCGCGGGCCTCCTACGAGCAGTACTTC. The variable domain in full, completed from reference TRBV7-6 and TRBJ2-7, reads GAGVSQSPRYKVTKRGQDVALRCDPISGHVSLYWYRQALGQGPEFLTYFNYEAQQDKSGLPNDRFSAERPEGSISTLTIQRTEQRDSAMYRCASSPPRASYEQYFGPGTRLTVT.

This rearrangement joins TRBV19 to TRBJ1-5, with 7 bases lining up with TRBD1. Per the germline V gene, CDR1 is LNHDA and CDR2 is SQIVND (reference sequence). Trimming took 9 bases from V and 7 from J; bases not matched to a gene: 9. The CDR3 runs to 13 residues. The CDR3 loop is CASGTAGGQPQHF. The CDR3, as DNA: TGTGCCAGCGGGACAGCGGGAGGACAGCCCCAGCATTTT.

The chain links TRBV27 to TRBJ1-2, with D possibly TRBD1 on 6 matching bases. This CDR3 region has 13 residues. Germline V gives CDR1 MNHEY, CDR2 SMNVEV (reference sequence). Trimming stripped 2 bases from V and 8 bases from J, with 12 bases between. The CDR3 nucleotides read TGTGCCAGCAGTTTAGGGCAGGGGAACGGCTACACCTTC. This gives the protein CASSLGQGNGYTF.